Listed below are T cell receptor beta chains from one sample, sequenced in a study of cytomegalovirus exposure and HLA in healthy donors. Using immunoSEQ multiplex PCR, the repertoire was profiled, and TCRdb retains in-frame clones only, with some absent. The repertoire has approximately 160,000 clones, under 90% of them found once; the top ten carry 5.5% to 7.5%. Source material: PBMCs. The receptors were gathered from a man aged 30 to 39 in good health and CMV-seropositive. The CDR3 runs from the conserved cysteine through the conserved F or W. Each record gives: CDR3 protein, CDR3 DNA, V gene, D gene, J gene, clone size. A D gene is named only where the DNA matches it firmly. Size values are once, few and many counts, or a class for expanded clones, and some rows have none.

CDR3aa: CASSLQGSGVDEQYF; CDR3nt: TGTGCCAGCAGCTTACAGGGAAGCGGGGTCGACGAGCAGTACTTC; v_gene: TRBV7-2; d_gene: TRBD2; j_gene: TRBJ2-7; abundance: NA
CDR3aa: CASSPPPGDRGQGANVLTF; CDR3nt: TGTGCCAGCAGCCCCCCCCCTGGTGACAGGGGGCAGGGGGCCAACGTCCTGACTTTC; v_gene: TRBV7-9; d_gene: TRBD1; j_gene: TRBJ2-6; abundance: NA
CDR3aa: CASSPISGQTNEKLFF; CDR3nt: TGTGCCAGCTCACCAATCTCTGGACAGACTAATGAAAAACTGTTTTTT; v_gene: TRBV18; d_gene: NA; j_gene: TRBJ1-4; abundance: NA
CDR3aa: CASSSSQGATGEQYF; CDR3nt: TGTGCCAGCAGCTCCTCGCAGGGGGCCACGGGCGAGCAGTACTTC; v_gene: TRBV11-2; d_gene: TRBD1; j_gene: TRBJ2-7; abundance: once
CDR3aa: CASSLGGASSTDTQYF; CDR3nt: TGTGCCAGCAGTTTAGGAGGGGCCAGTAGCACAGATACGCAGTATTTT; v_gene: TRBV27; d_gene: NA; j_gene: TRBJ2-3; abundance: NA
CDR3aa: CASSPRTGNYNEQFF; CDR3nt: TGTGCCAGCTCACCAAGGACAGGGAACTACAATGAGCAGTTCTTC; v_gene: TRBV18; d_gene: TRBD1; j_gene: TRBJ2-1; abundance: once
CDR3aa: CASSDTSGSTGELFF; CDR3nt: TGTGCCAGCAGTGACACTAGCGGGAGCACCGGGGAGCTGTTTTTT; v_gene: TRBV6-4; d_gene: TRBD2; j_gene: TRBJ2-2; abundance: NA
CDR3aa: CASSYLAGGSTDTQYF; CDR3nt: TGTGCCAGCAGTTACTTGGCGGGAGGGAGCACAGATACGCAGTACTTT; v_gene: TRBV6-5; d_gene: TRBD2; j_gene: TRBJ2-3; abundance: NA
CDR3aa: CASSETGPNQPQHF; CDR3nt: TGTGCCAGCAGTGAAACAGGGCCAAATCAGCCCCAGCATTTT; v_gene: TRBV2; d_gene: NA; j_gene: TRBJ1-5; abundance: NA
CDR3aa: CASSSRQGQRQPQHF; CDR3nt: TGTGCCAGCAGCTCCCGACAGGGCCAAAGACAGCCCCAGCATTTT; v_gene: TRBV7-2; d_gene: TRBD1; j_gene: TRBJ1-5; abundance: NA
CDR3aa: CATSLSPLAGVTGELFF; CDR3nt: TGTGCCACTTCGCTCTCCCCGCTAGCGGGGGTAACCGGGGAGCTGTTTTTT; v_gene: TRBV15; d_gene: TRBD2; j_gene: TRBJ2-2; abundance: NA
CDR3aa: CASSQDGGDTGELFF; CDR3nt: TGCGCCAGCAGCCAAGATGGGGGGGACACCGGGGAGCTGTTTTTT; v_gene: TRBV4-3; d_gene: TRBD2; j_gene: TRBJ2-2; abundance: NA
CDR3aa: CASTRGAGELYEQYF; CDR3nt: TGTGCCAGCACCCGTGGGGCAGGGGAACTTTACGAGCAGTACTTC; v_gene: TRBV2; d_gene: NA; j_gene: TRBJ2-7; abundance: NA
CDR3aa: CSVVRGGHTEAFF; CDR3nt: TGCAGCGTTGTCCGGGGGGGCCACACTGAAGCTTTCTTT; v_gene: TRBV29-1; d_gene: NA; j_gene: TRBJ1-1; abundance: NA
CDR3aa: CASSATSGGFNNEQFF; CDR3nt: TGCGCCAGCAGTGCTACTAGCGGGGGATTTAACAATGAGCAGTTCTTC; v_gene: TRBV10-2; d_gene: TRBD2; j_gene: TRBJ2-1; abundance: NA
CDR3aa: CASSLSGNTEAFF; CDR3nt: TGTGCCAGCAGCCTATCAGGGAACACTGAAGCTTTCTTT; v_gene: TRBV7-3; d_gene: NA; j_gene: TRBJ1-1; abundance: NA
CDR3aa: CSSSLIASGGLVGETQYF; CDR3nt: TGTTCCAGCAGCTTAATAGCGAGCGGAGGTTTAGTGGGAGAGACCCAGTACTTC; v_gene: TRBV7-9; d_gene: NA; j_gene: TRBJ2-5; abundance: once
CDR3aa: CASSVASSTGELFF; CDR3nt: TGTGCCAGCAGCGTAGCTAGCAGCACCGGGGAGCTGTTTTTT; v_gene: TRBV9; d_gene: NA; j_gene: TRBJ2-2; abundance: NA
CDR3aa: CASSFGWADSTGELFF; CDR3nt: TGTGCCAGCAGTTTTGGGTGGGCAGATTCCACCGGGGAGCTGTTTTTT; v_gene: TRBV27; d_gene: NA; j_gene: TRBJ2-2; abundance: NA
CDR3aa: CASRATGGVNEKLFF; CDR3nt: TGTGCCAGCAGGGCAACAGGGGGCGTCAATGAAAAACTGTTTTTT; v_gene: TRBV2; d_gene: TRBD1; j_gene: TRBJ1-4; abundance: few
CDR3aa: CASSLETVSYEQYF; CDR3nt: TGTGCCAGCAGCTTAGAAACAGTCTCCTACGAGCAGTACTTC; v_gene: TRBV7-9; d_gene: NA; j_gene: TRBJ2-7; abundance: NA
CDR3aa: CASSDPRQDTNYGYTF; CDR3nt: TGTGCCAGCAGTGACCCCAGACAGGACACAAACTATGGCTACACCTTC; v_gene: TRBV6-1; d_gene: NA; j_gene: TRBJ1-2; abundance: NA
CDR3aa: CASSQDRTGPSNTEAFF; CDR3nt: TGCGCCAGCAGCCAAGATCGGACAGGGCCCTCGAACACTGAAGCTTTCTTT; v_gene: TRBV4-3; d_gene: TRBD1; j_gene: TRBJ1-1; abundance: few
CDR3aa: CASSLDRAGYTF; CDR3nt: TGCGCCAGCAGCCTAGACAGGGCTGGCTACACCTTC; v_gene: TRBV5-1; d_gene: TRBD1; j_gene: TRBJ1-2; abundance: NA
CDR3aa: CASRLDRDEKLFF; CDR3nt: TGCGCCAGCAGGCTGGACAGGGACGAAAAACTGTTTTTT; v_gene: TRBV5-1; d_gene: TRBD1; j_gene: TRBJ1-4; abundance: NA
CDR3aa: CASSQELIQYNEQFF; CDR3nt: TGCGCCAGCAGCCAAGAATTGATACAGTACAATGAGCAGTTCTTC; v_gene: TRBV4-3; d_gene: NA; j_gene: TRBJ2-1; abundance: NA
CDR3aa: CASSEGLAGGPSDTQYF; CDR3nt: TGCGCCAGCAGTGAGGGACTAGCGGGGGGGCCGTCAGATACGCAGTATTTT; v_gene: TRBV10-2; d_gene: TRBD2; j_gene: TRBJ2-3; abundance: NA
CDR3aa: CASSHPGQTYEQYF; CDR3nt: TGCGCCAGCAGCCATCCTGGACAGACCTACGAGCAGTACTTC; v_gene: TRBV4-3; d_gene: NA; j_gene: TRBJ2-7; abundance: NA
CDR3aa: CASGFSRGWETQYF; CDR3nt: TGTGCTAGTGGTTTCAGCAGGGGCTGGGAGACCCAGTACTTC; v_gene: TRBV12-5; d_gene: NA; j_gene: TRBJ2-5; abundance: NA
CDR3aa: CASSNRGELFF; CDR3nt: TGTGCCAGCAGTAACAGGGGGGAGCTGTTTTTT; v_gene: TRBV25-1; d_gene: NA; j_gene: TRBJ2-2; abundance: NA
CDR3aa: CASSLGPSSGIIGLFF; CDR3nt: TGTGCCAGCAGCTTAGGGCCTTCTAGCGGGATTATAGGGCTGTTTTTT; v_gene: TRBV7-6; d_gene: TRBD2; j_gene: TRBJ2-2; abundance: NA
CDR3aa: CASSQNEGDYGYTF; CDR3nt: TGTGCCAGCAGTCAAAATGAGGGGGACTATGGCTACACCTTC; v_gene: TRBV9; d_gene: NA; j_gene: TRBJ1-2; abundance: NA
CDR3aa: CASSLEGDHEQYF; CDR3nt: TGTGCCAGCAGCTTAGAGGGGGACCACGAGCAGTACTTC; v_gene: TRBV7-9; d_gene: NA; j_gene: TRBJ2-7; abundance: NA
CDR3aa: CASSDGAANEKLFF; CDR3nt: TGTGCCAGTAGTGATGGGGCAGCTAATGAAAAACTGTTTTTT; v_gene: TRBV19; d_gene: NA; j_gene: TRBJ1-4; abundance: NA
CDR3aa: CAWHQGLNGYTF; CDR3nt: TGTGCCTGGCACCAGGGGTTGAATGGCTACACCTTC; v_gene: TRBV30; d_gene: NA; j_gene: TRBJ1-2; abundance: once
CDR3aa: CSVSKAGEGPYNEQFF; CDR3nt: TGCAGCGTTTCAAAAGCGGGAGAAGGCCCCTACAATGAGCAGTTCTTC; v_gene: TRBV29-1; d_gene: TRBD2; j_gene: TRBJ2-1; abundance: once
CDR3aa: CASSLAPGTGEKLFF; CDR3nt: TGTGCCAGCAGTTTAGCCCCGGGAACGGGAGAAAAACTGTTTTTT; v_gene: TRBV28; d_gene: NA; j_gene: TRBJ1-4; abundance: NA
CDR3aa: CASRGGVNTGELFF; CDR3nt: TGTGCCAGCAGGGGAGGGGTGAACACCGGGGAGCTGTTTTTT; v_gene: TRBV9; d_gene: TRBD2; j_gene: TRBJ2-2; abundance: NA
CDR3aa: CASTTGVWNTEAFF; CDR3nt: TGTGCCAGCACCACAGGGGTGTGGAACACTGAAGCTTTCTTT; v_gene: TRBV2; d_gene: TRBD1; j_gene: TRBJ1-1; abundance: NA
CDR3aa: CAISESRSQGVNEQYF; CDR3nt: TGTGCCATCAGTGAGTCGCGGAGTCAGGGGGTGAATGAGCAGTACTTC; v_gene: TRBV10-3; d_gene: TRBD1; j_gene: TRBJ2-7; abundance: NA
CDR3aa: CASSQDTDTEAFF; CDR3nt: TGCGCCAGCAGCCAAGATACGGACACTGAAGCTTTCTTT; v_gene: TRBV4-1; d_gene: NA; j_gene: TRBJ1-1; abundance: few